These 7 T cell receptor beta chains were sequenced from one sample in a study of STAT3 mutations in large granular lymphocyte leukemia. What these receptors recognize is not known. Profiling relied on immunoSEQ multiplex PCR, and the TCRdb table lists in-frame clones only, not all of them. The data contain roughly 25,000 clones, around 93% of them seen just once; the ten biggest clones take up roughly 6.5%. Study findings and constraints: In T-cell large granular lymphocyte leukemia, about half of patients showed multiple immunodominant subclonotypes.

The sequencing sample was made of peripheral blood mononuclear cells. The receptors stem from a man in his forties with T-cell large granular lymphocyte leukemia. Some clones in this sample may be carry-over from other donors' samples.

The chain links TRBV30 to TRBJ1-6, with D tentatively TRBD1 (6 bases). CDR3 length equals 14 residues. CDR1 and CDR2 (germline): GTSNPN, SVGIG (reference sequence). The V end lost 6 bases, the J end lost 7 bases, and 16 bases lay between the germline ends. CDR3 in amino acids: CACDRLDGNSPLHF. For the CDR3, the DNA is TGTGCCTGCGACAGGTTGGACGGCAATTCACCCCTCCACTTT.

The chain uses TRBV11-2 and TRBJ1-6, with D perhaps matching TRBD1 (5 bases). The germline V and J ends were trimmed by 1 base and 7 bases, with 8 bases remaining between them. In germline, CDR1 is SGHAT, CDR2 FQNNGV. CDR3 length: 14 amino acids. The CDR3, as DNA: TGTGCCAGCAGCTTAGTGACAGACAATTCACCCCTCCACTTT. Amino acid sequence: CASSLVTDNSPLHF.

The CDR3: CASSTGALTYGYTF. The CDR3 DNA is TGTGCCAGTAGTACCGGGGCCTTAACCTATGGCTACACCTTC. The V and J genes are TRBV19 and TRBJ1-2; D is possibly TRBD1 (5 bases). The germline V and J ends were trimmed by 4 bases and 4 bases, with 13 bases remaining between them. Germline loops: CDR1 LNHDA, CDR2 SQIVND (reference sequence). The CDR3 loop spans 14 amino acids.

This chain joins TRBV29-1 and TRBJ2-3; 8 positions match TRBD1. Germline CDR1 reads SQVTM; CDR2 reads ANQGSEA. With V trimmed by 5 bases and J by 2 bases, 18 bases remained unmatched. The CDR3 has 18 residues. CDR3 in amino acids: CSVRRGWGQVSATDTQYF. CDR3 bases: TGCAGCGTTCGAAGGGGCTGGGGACAGGTCAGTGCCACAGATACGCAGTATTTT.

This clone was detected once. V gene TRBV7-2 combines with J gene TRBJ1-6; TRBD1 might be the D (6 bases). CDR1 is SGHTA, CDR2 FQGNSA, per germline. Deletions cut 5 bases from V and 7 bases from J, with 15 bases between. The CDR3 loop spans 15 amino acids. The CDR3: CASSRLGTNNSPLHF. The CDR3, as DNA: TGTGCCAGCAGCCGACTCGGGACAAACAATTCACCCCTCCACTTT.

V usage is TRBV29-1 and J usage is TRBJ2-1, with D maybe TRBD2 (5 bases). V lost 1 base, J lost 9 bases, and 13 bases lay in between. The CDR3 has 13 residues. CDR1 is SQVTM, CDR2 ANQGSEA, per germline. DNA of the CDR3: TGCAGCGTTGAAGGCTGGGCGGGTGGTGAGCAGTTCTTC. The encoded protein is CSVEGWAGGEQFF.

The chain recombines TRBV6-5 with TRBJ2-1; TRBD2 aligns across 8 bases. The CDR3 has 16 residues. After removal of 0 bases from V and 1 base from J, the junction contained 2 bases not matched to a gene. The germline V gene encodes CDR1 MNHEY and CDR2 SVGAGI. In DNA, the CDR3 is TGTGCCAGCAGTTACTCAGCGGGGGATTCCTACAATGAGCAGTTCTTC. Encoded protein: CASSYSAGDSYNEQFF.